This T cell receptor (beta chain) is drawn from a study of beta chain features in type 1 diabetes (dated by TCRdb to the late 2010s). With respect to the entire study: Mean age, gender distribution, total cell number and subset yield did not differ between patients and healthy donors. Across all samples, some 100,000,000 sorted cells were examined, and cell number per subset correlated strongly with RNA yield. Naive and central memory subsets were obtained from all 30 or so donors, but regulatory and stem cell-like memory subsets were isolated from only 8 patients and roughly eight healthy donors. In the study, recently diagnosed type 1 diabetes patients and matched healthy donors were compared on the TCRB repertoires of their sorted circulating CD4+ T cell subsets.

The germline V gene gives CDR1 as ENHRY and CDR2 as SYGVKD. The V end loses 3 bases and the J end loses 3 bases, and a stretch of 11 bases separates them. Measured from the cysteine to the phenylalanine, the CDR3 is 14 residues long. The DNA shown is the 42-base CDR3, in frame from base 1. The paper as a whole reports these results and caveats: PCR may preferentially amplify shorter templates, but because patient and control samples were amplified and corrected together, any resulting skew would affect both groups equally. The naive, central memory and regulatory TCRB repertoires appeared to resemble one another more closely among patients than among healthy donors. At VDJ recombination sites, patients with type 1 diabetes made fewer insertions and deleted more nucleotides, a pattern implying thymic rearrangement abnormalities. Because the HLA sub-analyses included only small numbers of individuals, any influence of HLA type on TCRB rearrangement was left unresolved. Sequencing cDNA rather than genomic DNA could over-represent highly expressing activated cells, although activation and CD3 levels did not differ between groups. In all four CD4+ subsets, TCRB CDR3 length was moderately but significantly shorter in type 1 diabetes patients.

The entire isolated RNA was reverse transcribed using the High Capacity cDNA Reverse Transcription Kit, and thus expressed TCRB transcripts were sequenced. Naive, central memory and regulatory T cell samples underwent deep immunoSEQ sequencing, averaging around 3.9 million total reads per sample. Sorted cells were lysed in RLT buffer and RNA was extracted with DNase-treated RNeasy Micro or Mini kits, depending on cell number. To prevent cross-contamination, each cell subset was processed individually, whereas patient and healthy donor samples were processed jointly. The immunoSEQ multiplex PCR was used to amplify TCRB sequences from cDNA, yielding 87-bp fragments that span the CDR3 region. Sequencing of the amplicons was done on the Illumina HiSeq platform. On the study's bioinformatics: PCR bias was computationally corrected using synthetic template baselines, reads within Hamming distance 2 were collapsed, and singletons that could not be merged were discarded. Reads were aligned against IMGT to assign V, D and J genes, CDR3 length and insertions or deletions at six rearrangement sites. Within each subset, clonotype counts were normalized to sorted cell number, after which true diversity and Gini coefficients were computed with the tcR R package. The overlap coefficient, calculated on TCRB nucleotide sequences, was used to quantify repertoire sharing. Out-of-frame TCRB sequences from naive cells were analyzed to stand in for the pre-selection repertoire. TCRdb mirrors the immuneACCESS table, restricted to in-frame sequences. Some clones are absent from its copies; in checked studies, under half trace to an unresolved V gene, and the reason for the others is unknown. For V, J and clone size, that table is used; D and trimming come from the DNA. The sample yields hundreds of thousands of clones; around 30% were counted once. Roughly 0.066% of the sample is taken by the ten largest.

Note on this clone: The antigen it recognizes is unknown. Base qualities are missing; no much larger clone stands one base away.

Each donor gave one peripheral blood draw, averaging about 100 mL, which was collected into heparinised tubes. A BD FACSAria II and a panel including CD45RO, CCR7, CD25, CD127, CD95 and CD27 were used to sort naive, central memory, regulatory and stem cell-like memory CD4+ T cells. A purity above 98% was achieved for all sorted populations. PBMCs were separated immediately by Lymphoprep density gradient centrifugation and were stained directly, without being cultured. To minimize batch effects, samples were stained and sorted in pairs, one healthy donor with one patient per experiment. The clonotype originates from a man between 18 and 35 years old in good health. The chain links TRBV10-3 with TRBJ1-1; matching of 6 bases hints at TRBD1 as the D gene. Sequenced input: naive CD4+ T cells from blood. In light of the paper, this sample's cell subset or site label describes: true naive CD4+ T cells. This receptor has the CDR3 CAISEVQGDTEAFF. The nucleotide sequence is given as TGTGCCATCAGTGAAGTACAGGGCGACACTGAAGCTTTCTTT.